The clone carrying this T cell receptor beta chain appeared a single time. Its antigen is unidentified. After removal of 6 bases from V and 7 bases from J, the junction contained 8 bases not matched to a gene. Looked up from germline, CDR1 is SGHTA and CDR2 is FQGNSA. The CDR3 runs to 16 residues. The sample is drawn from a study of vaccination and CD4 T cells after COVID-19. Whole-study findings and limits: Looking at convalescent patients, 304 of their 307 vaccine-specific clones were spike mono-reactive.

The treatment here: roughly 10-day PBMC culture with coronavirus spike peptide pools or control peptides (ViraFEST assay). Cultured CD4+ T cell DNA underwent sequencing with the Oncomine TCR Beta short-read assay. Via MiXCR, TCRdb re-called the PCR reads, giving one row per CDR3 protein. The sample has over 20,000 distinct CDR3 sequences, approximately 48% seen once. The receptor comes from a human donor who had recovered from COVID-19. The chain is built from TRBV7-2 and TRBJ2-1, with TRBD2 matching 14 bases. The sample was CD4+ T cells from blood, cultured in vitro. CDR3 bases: TGTGCCAGCAGGCACCCGGGACTAGCGGGGGTTAATGAGCAGTTCTTC. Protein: CASRHPGLAGVNEQFF. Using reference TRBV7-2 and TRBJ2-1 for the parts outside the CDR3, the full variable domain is GAGVSQSPSNKVTEKGKDVELRCDPISGHTALYWYRQSLGQGLEFLIYFQGNSAPDKSGLPSDRFSAERTGGSVSTLTIQRTQQEDSAVYLCASRHPGLAGVNEQFFGPGTRLTVL.